This passage covers 15 T cell receptor beta chains from one sample sequenced in a study of radiotherapy plus CTLA-4 blockade in lung cancer (dated by TCRdb to between 2017 and 2018). Library preparation used the immunoSEQ multiplex PCR assay. TCRdb obtained this table from immuneACCESS and retained in-frame rearrangements with V and J assigned. These tables miss some clones; where compared with another copy, unresolved V genes account for less than half of the shortfall, and the remainder is unexplained. In all, the sample holds about 60,000 clones, and more than 60% of those were seen once. The ten largest clones take up roughly 4% of the sample. Sample: peripheral blood, taken from a patient treated with radiotherapy plus ipilimumab. The origin of the receptors is a human donor with non-small cell lung cancer who had a partial response to radiotherapy plus ipilimumab.

This clone was counted between two and nine times. This chain joins TRBV5-1 and TRBJ2-7; TRBD1 agrees at 9 bases. Germline V gives CDR1 SGHRS, CDR2 YFSETQ. CDR3 size: 14 residues. V lost 4 bases and J lost 4; bases outside the gene matches: 6. CDR3 sequence (DNA): TGCGCCAGCAGCCCGGACAGGGGCGCTTACGAGCAGTACTTC. Amino acids: CASSPDRGAYEQYF.

The J gene is TRBJ2-4, the V gene TRBV5-1; D is perhaps TRBD1 (5 bases). This CDR3 is built from 15 residues. Per the germline V gene, CDR1 is SGHRS and CDR2 is YFSETQ. The V gene lost 0 bases and the J gene lost 3 bases, with 10 bases spanning the gap. The chain's CDR3 is CASSLGRQGKNIQYF. The CDR3 bases are TGCGCCAGCAGCTTGGGGCGGCAGGGCAAAAACATTCAGTACTTC.

Regarding this clone: The junction departs from the called germline gene at one end, perhaps through a read error. The chain combines TRBV19 with TRBJ1-1, with TRBD1 as a possible D gene (5 bases). The CDR3 covers 11 residues. CDR1 is LNHDA and CDR2 is SQIVND in the germline V gene (reference sequence). CDR3 sequence: CASSTRQYESF. CDR3 nucleotides: TGTGCCAGTAGTACAAGACAGTACGAGTCCTTT.

This clone was detected a few times. The V and J genes are TRBV2 and TRBJ2-7; D not certain. The CDR3 runs 8 residues. The germline CDR1 and CDR2 sequences are SNHLY and FYNNEI. Trimming removed 7 bases from V and 10 bases from J, with 5 bases in between. The CDR3: CASTNQYF. The CDR3 DNA follows: TGTGCCAGCACAAATCAGTACTTC.

The genes are TRBV4-1 and TRBJ1-5; 11 bases agree with TRBD1. The germline CDR1 and CDR2 sequences are MGHRA and YSYEKL. This CDR3 is 16 amino acids long. J gave up 7 bases and V 4 bases, and 9 bases lay outside the gene matches. The CDR3 here is CASSLKRDRGTQPQHF. The CDR3 region has the DNA TGCGCCAGCAGCCTCAAACGGGACAGGGGGACACAGCCCCAGCATTTT.

The rearrangement links TRBV19 to TRBJ2-7, with 10 bases aligning to TRBD2. Germline V gene sequence: CDR1 LNHDA, CDR2 SQIVND (reference sequence). V shed 4 bases, J shed 2 bases, and the junction held 8 bases outside the gene matches. The CDR3 runs to 16 residues. The DNA of the CDR3 is TGTGCCAGTAGTACCCTGTCTAGCGGGGGAACCTACGAGCAGTACTTC. It encodes CASSTLSSGGTYEQYF.

The chain has TRBV5-4 and TRBJ1-2; 7 positions agree with TRBD1. Germline V gene data show CDR1 as SGHNT and CDR2 as YYREEE (reference sequence). The CDR3 runs to 13 residues. J was trimmed by 2 bases and V by 4 bases; bases with no gene match: 2. The CDR3 nucleotides read TGTGCCAGCAGCCAACAGGGGAACTATGGCTACACCTTC. This translates into CASSQQGNYGYTF. Based on the CDR3 plus reference TRBV5-4 and TRBJ1-2, the full variable domain is ETGVTQSPTHLIKTRGQQVTLRCSSQSGHNTVSWYQQALGQGPQFIFQYYREEENGRGNFPPRFSGLQFPNYSSELNVNALELDDSALYLCASSQQGNYGYTFGSGTRLTVV.

V usage is TRBV6-5 and J usage is TRBJ2-7, with D uncertain. Per the germline V gene, CDR1 is MNHEY and CDR2 is SVGAGI. The CDR3 contains 14 residues. V gave up 7 bases and J gave up 2 bases, with 15 bases separating them. The CDR3 is CASTYSSSTYEQYF. The CDR3 coding sequence is TGTGCCAGCACCTACAGCAGCTCCACCTACGAGCAGTACTTC.

V gene TRBV19 combines with J gene TRBJ1-5; maybe TRBD1 (6 bases). V was clipped by 5 bases and J by 4 bases, with 18 bases between them. The CDR3 spans 16 residues. Per germline, CDR1 LNHDA and CDR2 SQIVND (reference sequence). CDR3 nucleotide sequence: TGTGCCAGTAGTCCCGATCGGGGGGCTTGGAATCAGCCCCAGCATTTT. As protein: CASSPDRGAWNQPQHF.

In its sample, this clone was seen a few times. This chain connects TRBV9 to TRBJ1-1; a possible D gene is TRBD1 (5 bases). The CDR3 is made up of 15 amino acids. CDR1 and CDR2 from the germline V gene are SGDLS and YYNGEE. V was trimmed by 0 bases and J by 2 bases, leaving 11 bases between them. CDR3 DNA sequence: TGTGCCAGCAGCGTAGGATTCACAGGTAACACTGAAGCTTTCTTT. Translation gives CASSVGFTGNTEAFF.

This clone was seen a single time. The gene calls are TRBV7-9 and TRBJ1-2; the D is unclear. The CDR3 covers 16 residues. V was pared by 2 bases and J by 3 bases, with 16 bases between. Germline-derived CDR1 and CDR2 are SEHNR and FQNEAQ (reference sequence). CDR3 DNA: TGTGCCAGCAGCTTATGGAGAGGGTTCGCGGACTATGGCTACACCTTC. It translates to CASSLWRGFADYGYTF.

The rearrangement uses TRBV5-1 and TRBJ1-5; 7 bases agree with TRBD1. The V gene end was trimmed by 0 bases and the J gene end by 3 bases; junction bases not matched to a gene: 3. The CDR3 contains 15 residues. Germline CDR1 and CDR2: SGHRS and YFSETQ. The DNA for the CDR3 is TGCGCCAGCAGCTTGGGGCAGGGGGACAATCAGCCCCAGCATTTT. Translated: CASSLGQGDNQPQHF.

This clone turned up a few times. This chain joins TRBV9 and TRBJ2-5; 10 positions match TRBD1. V shed 3 bases, J shed 4 bases, and the junction held 3 bases outside the gene matches. Germline lookup yields CDR1 SGDLS and CDR2 YYNGEE. The CDR3 contains 14 residues. Here the CDR3 DNA reads TGTGCCAGCAGCGATCGGACAGGGGGAGAGACCCAGTACTTC. Translated: CASSDRTGGETQYF.

V is TRBV27 and J is TRBJ2-7; 7 bases fit TRBD1. CDR3 size: 16 residues. Germline loops: CDR1 MNHEY, CDR2 SMNVEV (reference sequence). With V trimmed by 0 bases and J by 0 bases, 5 bases remained unmatched. CDR3 bases: TGTGCCAGCAGTTTATCGGGACAGAAGATCTCCTACGAGCAGTACTTC. Translated: CASSLSGQKISYEQYF.

The chain joins TRBV5-1 to TRBJ2-7, with TRBD1 as a possible D gene (5 bases). Trimming took off 1 base at V and 6 bases at J, with 20 bases between the two ends. The germline V gene has CDR1 SGHRS and CDR2 YFSETQ. This CDR3 spans 16 amino acids. CDR3 sequence reads: CASSLRQGTTPGEQYF. The CDR3 nucleotides read TGCGCCAGCAGCTTGAGGCAGGGTACTACTCCCGGCGAGCAGTACTTC.